The 23 T cell receptor beta chains below come from one sample, sequenced in a study of early T cells in non-severe SARS-CoV-2 infection. Each CDR3 protein is one row after TCRdb ran MiXCR on the 5' RACE reads. The table records about 23,000 distinct CDR3 sequences, 5.3% of them present only once. The sample comprised whole blood. The source is an adult who was a healthcare worker with PCR-confirmed SARS-CoV-2 infection or an uninfected control (not recorded which).

The chain carries TRBV7-8 and TRBJ2-3; D gene unclear. V was cut by 1 base and J by 1 base, with 12 bases left in between. Per the germline V gene, CDR1 is SGHVS and CDR2 is FQNEAQ. The CDR3 runs to 16 residues. The CDR3 sequence: CASSLVARRGTDTQYF. The CDR3 DNA reads as TGTGCCAGCAGCTTAGTTGCTCGTCGAGGCACAGATACGCAGTATTTT. Together with reference TRBV7-8 and TRBJ2-3, the CDR3 gives the full variable domain: GAGVSQSPRYKVAKRGQDVALRCDPISGHVSLFWYQQALGQGPEFLTYFQNEAQLDKSGLPSDRFFAERPEGSVSTLKIQRTQQEDSAVYLCASSLVARRGTDTQYFGPGTRLTVL.

In its sample, this clonotype was seen many times. V gene TRBV7-3 combines with J gene TRBJ1-6, with D perhaps TRBD1 (5 bases). V gave up 0 bases and J gave up 8 bases, with 11 bases separating them. The germline CDR1 and CDR2 sequences are SGHTA and FQGTGA. The CDR3 spans 15 residues. The CDR3 sequence: CASSLTSGVDSPLHF. CDR3 DNA: TGTGCCAGCAGCTTAACGTCGGGGGTGGATTCACCCCTCCACTTT. Combining the CDR3 with reference TRBV7-3 and TRBJ1-6 gives the whole variable domain GAGVSQTPSNKVTEKGKYVELRCDPISGHTALYWYRQSLGQGPEFLIYFQGTGAADDSGLPNDRFFAVRPEGSVSTLKIQRTERGDSAVYLCASSLTSGVDSPLHFGNGTRLTVT.

This clonotype was observed a handful of times. The rearrangement joins TRBV27 to TRBJ2-3, with 14 bases aligning to TRBD2. CDR1 and CDR2 (germline): MNHEY, SMNVEV (reference sequence). The CDR3 contains 19 residues. With 3 bases clipped from V and 6 bases from J, the junction kept 14 bases outside the gene matches. CDR3 nucleotides: TGTGCCAGCAGTTTCTACGGACTAGCGGGAGGAGGAGGTGGGGATACGCAGTATTTT. Its protein product is CASSFYGLAGGGGGDTQYF.

The gene calls are TRBV2 and TRBJ2-1; D gene ambiguous. V was pared by 4 bases and J by 0 bases, with 7 bases between. The germline CDR1 and CDR2 sequences are SNHLY and FYNNEI. The CDR3 has 14 amino acids. For the CDR3, the DNA is TGTGCCAGCAGTGTGGCGGCCTCCTACAATGAGCAGTTCTTC. Encoded protein: CASSVAASYNEQFF.

The chain couples TRBV4-1 to TRBJ2-3; perhaps TRBD1 as D (6 bases). CDR1 is MGHRA and CDR2 is YSYEKL in the germline V gene. There are 17 residues in the CDR3. V shed 2 bases and J shed 0 bases, with 15 bases lying between them. CDR3 protein: CASSQTPTGSSTDTQYF. Written as DNA, the CDR3 is TGCGCCAGCAGCCAAACCCCGACAGGATCTAGCACAGATACGCAGTATTTT.

The gene calls are TRBV2 and TRBJ2-3, with 10 bases fitting TRBD2. Germline CDR1 and CDR2: SNHLY and FYNNEI. The CDR3 runs 16 residues. Trimming at V came to 5 bases and at J to 2 bases, leaving 7 bases not matched to a gene. CDR3 loop: CASSTRTSGITDTQYF. The CDR3 DNA reads as TGTGCCAGCAGTACAAGGACTAGCGGAATCACAGATACGCAGTATTTT.

This clonotype was found many times. This rearrangement joins TRBV5-5 to TRBJ2-5; 8 nucleotides align to TRBD1. Trimming removed 2 bases from V and 4 bases from J; junction bases left unmatched: 4. CDR1 SGHKS and CDR2 YYEKEE come from the germline V gene (reference sequence). The CDR3 sequence is 14 residues long. The CDR3 here is CASSLSGGGETQYF. CDR3 sequence (DNA): TGTGCCAGCAGCTTATCAGGGGGCGGAGAGACCCAGTACTTC.

V usage is TRBV6-2 or TRBV6-3 and J usage is TRBJ2-5; 7 nucleotides match TRBD1. This CDR3 spans 16 amino acids. J gave up 0 bases and V 6 bases, and 10 bases lay outside the gene matches. CDR1 is MNHEY, CDR2 SVGEGT, per germline. In nucleotides, the CDR3 is TGTGCCAGCAGGGTTACCATGACAGGGTACCAAGAGACCCAGTACTTC. This encodes CASRVTMTGYQETQYF.

This clonotype was seen ten or more times. CDR3 in amino acids: CASSPSGRAGADTQYF. The DNA for the CDR3 is TGTGCCAGCAGCCCTAGCGGGAGGGCCGGGGCAGATACGCAGTATTTT. This rearrangement joins TRBV7-9 to TRBJ2-3; TRBD2 matches 12 bases. Germline CDR1 is SEHNR and CDR2 is FQNEAQ (reference sequence). The ends lost 5 bases at V and 4 bases at J; junction bases unmatched: 7. The CDR3 loop spans 16 amino acids.

The rearrangement uses TRBV5-1 and TRBJ2-3, with D unclear. V lost 0 bases, J lost 2 bases, and 10 bases lay in between. Germline V gene sequence: CDR1 SGHRS, CDR2 YFSETQ. This CDR3 region has 15 residues. The CDR3 nucleotides are TGCGCCAGCAGCTTGGAACTGCCGGTCACAGATACGCAGTATTTT. Translation: CASSLELPVTDTQYF.

This clonotype was detected ten times or more. The V gene is TRBV18, the J gene TRBJ1-6; D perhaps matches TRBD1 (5 bases). Germline V CDR1 and CDR2: KGHSH, LQKENI. This CDR3 comprises 15 residues. V lost 6 bases and J lost 10, with 19 bases in between. The CDR3 here is CASSLSGATDSPLHF. The CDR3 DNA reads as TGTGCCAGCTCTTTAAGTGGGGCGACGGACTCACCCCTCCACTTT.

This clonotype was found many times. V gene TRBV19 combines with J gene TRBJ2-3, with TRBD2 matching 7 bases. The trim removed 7 bases at V and 2 bases at J, leaving 6 bases unmatched. Germline V gene sequence: CDR1 LNHDA, CDR2 SQIVND (reference sequence). The CDR3 is made up of 14 amino acids. CDR3 coding DNA: TGTGCCAGTAAAGCTAGCGGCTACACAGATACGCAGTATTTT. As protein: CASKASGYTDTQYF.

This clonotype was picked up a small number of times. J is TRBJ2-1 and V is TRBV6-1, with 10 bases identical to TRBD1. V dropped 6 bases and J dropped 0; count of bases not matched to a gene: 17. The length of the CDR3 is 20 residues. CDR1 MNHNS and CDR2 SASEGT come from the germline V gene. For the CDR3, the DNA is TGTGCCAGCAGCTTTGCAGGGACAGGGGCAATTACCGTCTCCTACAATGAGCAGTTCTTC. Residues: CASSFAGTGAITVSYNEQFF.

This clonotype was seen repeatedly, ten times or more. The DNA for the CDR3 is TGTGCCAGCAGCTTCGTCAGGGGCCCCGCAGATACGCAGTATTTT. This encodes CASSFVRGPADTQYF. The chain recombines TRBV7-6 with TRBJ2-3; D might be TRBD1 (6 bases). Between the trimmed V and J ends, which lost 3 bases and 4 bases, there was a span of 14 bases. The CDR3 contains 15 residues. Per germline, CDR1 SGHVS and CDR2 FNYEAQ.

This clonotype was counted at least ten times. CDR3 in amino acids: CATSRDLIRNLQGRVAIQETQYF. In nucleotides, the CDR3 is TGTGCCACCAGCAGAGATCTTATACGAAACCTTCAGGGTAGGGTGGCGATCCAAGAGACCCAGTACTTC. The V gene is TRBV15, the J gene TRBJ2-5, with D perhaps matching TRBD1 (5 bases). V lost 0 bases and J 1 base, leaving 33 bases between the germline ends. The CDR3 is 23 amino acids. In germline, CDR1 is LNHNV, CDR2 YYDKDF (reference sequence). The full variable domain, with the rest looked up from reference TRBV15 and TRBJ2-5, is DAMVIQNPRYQVTQFGKPVTLSCSQTLNHNVMYWYQQKSSQAPKLLFHYYDKDFNNEADTPDNFQSRRPNTSFCFLDIRSPGLGDTAMYLCATSRDLIRNLQGRVAIQETQYFGPGTRLLVL.

This clonotype was detected ten times or more. The chain recombines TRBV21-1 with TRBJ2-1. TRBV21-1 is a documented pseudogene. CDR3 length: 13 amino acids. CDR3 nucleotides: TGTGCCAGCAGCAGTGGGATTTACAATGAGCAGTTCTTC. Residues: CASSSGIYNEQFF.

This clonotype was detected a few times. The rearrangement uses TRBV9 and TRBJ2-1; 9 bases are a match to TRBD2. Trimming cost V 2 bases and J 7 bases; bases outside gene matches: 25. This CDR3 is built from 21 residues. Germline CDR1 SGDLS, CDR2 YYNGEE. The CDR3 DNA is TGTGCCAGCAGCGTTTCAGCAGGTCTAGCGGGACCAAAGGGGTCACGAAATGAGCAGTTCTTC. This translates into CASSVSAGLAGPKGSRNEQFF. Variable domain in full (rest from reference TRBV9 and TRBJ2-1): DSGVTQTPKHLITATGQRVTLRCSPRSGDLSVYWYQQSLDQGLQFLIQYYNGEERAKGNILERFSAQQFPDLHSELNLSSLELGDSALYFCASSVSAGLAGPKGSRNEQFFGPGTRLTVL.

In DNA, the CDR3 is TGCAGCGTCTACGGACAGGGCGCCTACGAGCAGTACTTC. As protein: CSVYGQGAYEQYF. V usage is TRBV29-1 and J usage is TRBJ2-7; 8 nucleotides align to TRBD1. The germline V gene encodes CDR1 SQVTM and CDR2 ANQGSEA. This CDR3 is 13 amino acids long. With 6 bases clipped from V and 2 bases from J, the junction kept 6 bases outside the gene matches.

The sample holds many counts of this clonotype. The chain couples TRBV7-9 to TRBJ2-1, with D possibly matching TRBD2 (5 bases). This CDR3 region has 14 residues. The germline V gene encodes CDR1 SEHNR and CDR2 FQNEAQ (reference sequence). Trimming left V 5 bases short and J 0 bases short, with 8 bases between. As DNA, the CDR3 is TGTGCCAGCAGCGCTGACTACTCCTACAATGAGCAGTTCTTC. It is translated as CASSADYSYNEQFF.

This clonotype was found a few times. CDR3 protein: CASSQEWDGENTGELFF. The CDR3 DNA is TGCGCCAGCAGTCAAGAATGGGACGGCGAGAACACCGGGGAGCTGTTTTTT. J is TRBJ2-2 and V is TRBV23-1; perhaps D is TRBD1 or TRBD2 (5 bases each). TRBV23-1 is annotated as an ORF whose role is uncertain. V was cut by 2 bases and J by 1 base, with 14 bases left in between. The CDR3 extends over 17 amino acids.

V usage is TRBV7-2 and J usage is TRBJ2-1, with TRBD2 matching over 10 bases. The germline gives CDR1 SGHTA, CDR2 FQGNSA. The trim removed 4 bases at V and 7 bases at J, leaving 1 base unmatched. The CDR3 is 13 amino acids. CDR3 sequence reads: CASSWTSGNEQFF. In DNA, the CDR3 is TGTGCCAGCAGCTGGACTAGCGGAAATGAGCAGTTCTTC.

In this sample, this clonotype turned up many times. The J gene is TRBJ1-5, the V gene TRBV5-1; 7 bases are shared with TRBD1. This CDR3 comprises 14 residues. Germline V lookup: CDR1 SGHRS, CDR2 YFSETQ. Germline trimming cut 4 bases from V and 7 bases from J; bases unmatched to any gene: 8. CDR3 nucleotides: TGCGCCAGCAGCGCACAGGGGTCAGGGCAGCCCCAGCATTTT. Its translation: CASSAQGSGQPQHF.

This clonotype was seen many times. The CDR3 protein is CSARDLSGRAYNEQFF. DNA of the CDR3: TGCAGTGCTAGAGATCTTAGCGGGAGGGCCTACAATGAGCAGTTCTTC. The rearrangement joins TRBV20-1 to TRBJ2-1, with 11 bases matching TRBD2. The CDR3 spans 16 residues. Germline values: CDR1 DFQATT, CDR2 SNEGSKA (reference sequence). V lost 0 bases and J lost 2; bases outside the gene matches: 3.